The 9 T cell receptor beta chains listed next were all sequenced from one sample in a study of a mutant IDH1 vaccine in newly diagnosed glioma. Time point here: week 35, safety follow-up. All doses held 300 ug of mutant IDH1 20-mer peptide, with topical imiquimod. Antigens for these TCRs are unknown. Sequencing was performed with immunoSEQ multiplex PCR; in TCRdb, only in-frame clones are kept and a portion is missing. The data contain 50,000 to 65,000 clones, 86% of them singletons. The sample was PBMCs, taken from a glioma patient whose treatment included an IDH1 peptide vaccine. The origin of the receptors is a middle-aged man with glioma.

This rearrangement joins TRBV7-6 to TRBJ2-3; maybe TRBD1 (5 bases). CDR1 SGHVS and CDR2 FNYEAQ come from the germline V gene. The V end lost 2 bases, the J end lost 11 bases, and 11 bases lay between the germline ends. The CDR3 totals 12 residues. Here the CDR3 reads CASSLSRDRQYF. Here the CDR3 DNA reads TGTGCCAGCAGCTTATCACGTGACAGGCAGTATTTT.

V usage is TRBV7-2 and J usage is TRBJ2-7; TRBD1 agrees at 8 bases. The germline V gene has CDR1 SGHTA and CDR2 FQGNSA. There are 15 residues in the CDR3. V lost 3 bases, J lost 3 bases, and 7 bases stayed unmatched. The CDR3 is CASSFRPQGDYEQYF. CDR3 DNA: TGTGCCAGCAGCTTCCGACCACAGGGGGACTACGAGCAGTACTTC.

The rearrangement joins TRBV6-5 to TRBJ2-2; 7 bases fit TRBD2. This CDR3 has 15 amino acids. CDR1 and CDR2 from the germline V gene are MNHEY and SVGAGI. The V gene end was trimmed by 6 bases and the J gene end by 2 bases; junction bases not matched to a gene: 6. The CDR3 here is CASRNAGVNTGELFF. The CDR3 region has the DNA TGTGCCAGCAGGAATGCGGGGGTAAACACCGGGGAGCTGTTTTTT.

The V and J genes are TRBV18 and TRBJ2-7, with 8 bases matching TRBD2. The CDR3 has 15 residues. Germline CDR1 reads KGHSH; CDR2 reads LQKENI. Trimming at V came to 0 bases and at J to 4 bases, leaving 5 bases not matched to a gene. CDR3: CASSPPTGGRYEQYF. The CDR3 DNA is TGTGCCAGCTCACCACCGACGGGAGGGCGGTACGAGCAGTACTTC. Using reference TRBV18 and TRBJ2-7 for the parts outside the CDR3, the full variable domain is NAGVMQNPRHLVRRRGQEARLRCSPMKGHSHVYWYRQLPEEGLKFMVYLQKENIIDESGMPKERFSAEFPKEGPSILRIQQVVRGDSAAYFCASSPPTGGRYEQYFGPGTRLTVT.

V gene TRBV7-6 combines with J gene TRBJ1-1; D gene ambiguous. This CDR3 has 15 amino acids. CDR1 SGHVS and CDR2 FNYEAQ come from the germline V gene. V was trimmed by 2 bases and J by 3 bases, leaving 13 bases between them. The CDR3 DNA reads TGTGCCAGCAGCTTACGGTGGCTGGGTGACACTGAAGCTTTCTTT. Its translation: CASSLRWLGDTEAFF.

The rearrangement joins TRBV7-2 to TRBJ2-7; possibly TRBD2 for D (5 bases). The V end lost 6 bases, the J end lost 3 bases, and 12 bases lay between the germline ends. From germline, CDR1 is SGHTA and CDR2 FQGNSA. CDR3 length: 13 amino acids. CDR3 nucleotides: TGTGCCAGCAGTCGCTTCCGGGACTACGAGCAGTACTTC. Its protein is CASSRFRDYEQYF.

V gene TRBV2 combines with J gene TRBJ2-5, with 10 bases identical to TRBD2. This CDR3 has 15 residues. The junction had 7 bases not matched to a gene; V was cut back by 5 bases and J by 4 bases. Germline V lookup: CDR1 SNHLY, CDR2 FYNNEI. CDR3 loop: CASSLAGGKGETQYF. CDR3 DNA sequence: TGTGCCAGCAGTTTAGCGGGAGGTAAAGGAGAGACCCAGTACTTC.

The CDR3 protein is CASSPLSTDTQYF. The CDR3 DNA reads as TGCGCCAGCAGCCCACTAAGCACAGATACGCAGTATTTT. The rearrangement joins TRBV5-1 to TRBJ2-3; D gene ambiguous. CDR3 length: 13 amino acids. Germline values: CDR1 SGHRS, CDR2 YFSETQ. The ends were cut back, 4 bases at V and 0 bases at J, with 6 bases in the middle.

The chain combines TRBV27 with TRBJ2-7, with unresolved D. Germline V gene lookup returns CDR1 MNHEY and CDR2 SMNVEV (reference sequence). CDR3 length: 12 amino acids. V lost 2 bases, J lost 2 bases, and 4 bases lay in between. In DNA, the CDR3 is TGTGCCAGCAGTTTAAAGGCCTACGAGCAGTACTTC. Translated, it gives CASSLKAYEQYF.